This T cell receptor (beta chain) originates from a study of T cell changes during pregnancy in multiple sclerosis. Clones were sequenced by immunoSEQ multiplex PCR, and TCRdb holds only the in-frame ones, with some missing. The table lists roughly 48,000 clones, around 92% of them singletons. V was clipped by 4 bases and J by 4 bases, with 16 bases between them. The germline V gene encodes CDR1 PRHDT and CDR2 FYEKMQ (reference sequence). The CDR3 runs 15 residues. This clonotype was obtained from a female donor with multiple sclerosis, enrolled in a pregnancy study. The sample consisted of CD4+ T cells from peripheral blood mononuclear cells, taken in the third trimester of pregnancy. The chain carries TRBV13 and TRBJ1-2; D unresolved. CDR3 sequence reads: CASSWGRGIGYGYTF. The CDR3, as DNA: TGTGCCAGCAGCTGGGGTCGAGGGATCGGCTATGGCTACACCTTC.